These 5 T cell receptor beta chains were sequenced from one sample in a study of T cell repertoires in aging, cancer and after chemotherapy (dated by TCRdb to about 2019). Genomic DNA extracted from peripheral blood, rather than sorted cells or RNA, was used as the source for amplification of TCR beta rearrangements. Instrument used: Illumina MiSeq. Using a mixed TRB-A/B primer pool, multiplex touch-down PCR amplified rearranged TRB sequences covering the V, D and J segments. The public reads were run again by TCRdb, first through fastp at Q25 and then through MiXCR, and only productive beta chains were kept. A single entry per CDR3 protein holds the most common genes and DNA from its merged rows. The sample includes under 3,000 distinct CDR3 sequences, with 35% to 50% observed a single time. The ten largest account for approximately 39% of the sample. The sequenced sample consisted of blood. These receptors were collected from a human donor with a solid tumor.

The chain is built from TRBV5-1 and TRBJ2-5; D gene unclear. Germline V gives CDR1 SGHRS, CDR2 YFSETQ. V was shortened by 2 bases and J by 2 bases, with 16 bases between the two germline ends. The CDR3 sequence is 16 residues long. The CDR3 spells CASSLRSDQPQETQYF. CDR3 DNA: TGCGCCAGCAGCTTACGCAGCGACCAACCTCAAGAGACCCAGTACTTC.

The CDR3 DNA is TGCAGCGTTAAAAGGCTAGGCCAGGATACGCAGTATTTT. Its protein is CSVKRLGQDTQYF. The chain uses TRBV29-1 and TRBJ2-3; unclear D gene. The germline V and J ends were trimmed by 5 bases and 6 bases, with 15 bases remaining between them. Germline values: CDR1 SQVTM, CDR2 ANQGSEA. This CDR3 contains 13 residues.

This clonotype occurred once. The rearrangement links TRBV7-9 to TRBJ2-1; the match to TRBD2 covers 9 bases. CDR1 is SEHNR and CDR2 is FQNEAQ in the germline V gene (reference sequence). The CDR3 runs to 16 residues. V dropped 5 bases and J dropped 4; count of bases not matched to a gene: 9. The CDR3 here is CASSKAGGGAYNEQFF. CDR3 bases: TGTGCCAGCAGCAAGGCGGGCGGGGGGGCATACAATGAGCAGTTCTTC.

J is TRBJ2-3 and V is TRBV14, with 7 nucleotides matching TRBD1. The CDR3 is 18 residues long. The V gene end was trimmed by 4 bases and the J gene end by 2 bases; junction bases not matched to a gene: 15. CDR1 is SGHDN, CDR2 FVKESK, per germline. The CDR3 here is CASSPRTTDRVPTDTQYF. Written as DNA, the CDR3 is TGTGCCAGCAGCCCCCGAACCACAGACAGGGTCCCCACAGATACGCAGTATTTT.

The CDR3 sequence is CASSLSQGEVNTEAFF. CDR3 bases: TGTGCCAGCAGTTTATCTCAGGGGGAAGTGAACACTGAAGCTTTCTTT. V is TRBV27 and J is TRBJ1-1, with 7 bases that match TRBD1. This CDR3 comprises 16 residues. Germline CDR1 reads MNHEY; CDR2 reads SMNVEV (reference sequence). J was trimmed by 0 bases and V by 0 bases; bases with no gene match: 4.